The TCR beta chain described here comes from a study of T cell changes during pregnancy in multiple sclerosis. Per the germline V gene, CDR1 is MDHEN and CDR2 is SYDVKM. This CDR3 has 14 amino acids. V lost 8 bases to trimming and J lost 2 bases, with 16 bases between them. TCRdb's table, derived via immunoSEQ multiplex PCR, lists solely in-frame clones and lacks some. Of some 33,000 clones listed, roughly 91% are singletons. This clone was recorded once. The chain combines TRBV28 with TRBJ2-7; TRBD1 is a possible D gene (5 bases). This material consisted of CD8+ T cells from peripheral blood mononuclear cells, taken in the second trimester of pregnancy. This clonotype originated in a female donor in good health, enrolled as a control in a pregnancy study. CDR3 amino acids: CASGPDILTYEQYF. As DNA, the CDR3 is TGTGCCAGCGGCCCGGACATATTAACCTACGAGCAGTACTTC.